The rows below give T cell receptor beta chains drawn from one sample of a study of post-analysis software for immune sequencing data. TCRdb independently ran MiXCR on the PCR reads; one entry per CDR3 protein. The table includes 650,000 to 850,000 distinct CDR3 sequences, approximately 57% detected once. The source material was blood. The receptors were gathered from a girl aged 5-17 years with multiple sclerosis. Both conserved end residues are part of each CDR3. A D gene is named only where the DNA matches it firmly. Clone size is not always given. Where it is, it says once, few, many or a class for expanded clones.

len	d_gene	j_gene	abundance	v_gene	CDR3nt	CDR3aa
15	-	TRBJ1-4	-	TRBV9	TGTGCCAGCAGCGTAGGTAACAGCGCTAATGAAAAACTGTTTTTT	CASSVGNSANEKLFF
16	-	TRBJ2-5	-	TRBV18	TGTGCCAGCTCACCACCGGCGGGATCCGGAGGAGAGACCCAGTACTTC	CASSPPAGSGGETQYF
13	-	TRBJ2-1	-	TRBV19	TGTGCCAGTAGCCGGGGCCAGGGAGGGGGGCAGTTCTTC	CASSRGQGGGQFF
14	-	TRBJ2-1	-	TRBV5-1	TGCGCCAGCAGCCCGTGGGGAGAACTCAATGAGCAGTTCTTC	CASSPWGELNEQFF
11	-	TRBJ1-4	-	TRBV20-1	TGCAGTGCTAGAGGGGTAGAAAAACTGTTTTTT	CSARGVEKLFF
19	-	TRBJ2-6	few	TRBV19	TGTGCCAGTAGTCTCGAGGTACACCGAAACCCCTCTGGGGCCAACGTCCTGACTTTC	CASSLEVHRNPSGANVLTF
15	-	TRBJ2-5	-	TRBV7-6	TGTGCCAGCAGCTTAGCCGGTCAAGGGACCAATGAGCAGTACTTC	CASSLAGQGTNEQYF
16	TRBD2	TRBJ2-1	-	TRBV7-6	TGTGCCAGCACCTTTCGGAGCGGGAGGGCCCTCAATGAGCAGTTCTTC	CASTFRSGRALNEQFF
12	-	TRBJ2-4	-	TRBV10-3	TGCGCCAGCCGGGGACCATCGGACATTCAGTACTTC	CASRGPSDIQYF
12	-	TRBJ2-7	few	TRBV29-1	TGCAGCGTTGGGCGTGAGTCCTACGAGCAGTACTTC	CSVGRESYEQYF
14	-	TRBJ1-1	-	TRBV4-1	TGCGCCAGCAGCCAAGTAAGGGCGAACACTGAAGCTTTCTTT	CASSQVRANTEAFF
15	TRBD2	TRBJ2-7	-	TRBV20-1	TGCAGTGCTAGAGATAGGAGCGGGGCCTCCTACGAGCAGTACTTC	CSARDRSGASYEQYF
14	TRBD1	TRBJ1-2	-	TRBV18	TGTGCCAGCTCACCAAAGACAGGGGATGTTGGCTACACCTTC	CASSPKTGDVGYTF
15	TRBD2	TRBJ2-1	-	TRBV5-1	TGCGCCAGCAGCTGGGGACTAGCGGGAGGCAATGAGCAGTTCTTC	CASSWGLAGGNEQFF
12	-	TRBJ1-2	few	TRBV29-1	TGCAGCGTTGACGCCAGGGCCAGGGGCTACACCTTC	CSVDARARGYTF
14	-	TRBJ2-1	few	TRBV12-3/TRBV12-4	TGTGCCAGCAGTCAACGACTGGATTACAATGAGCAGTTCTTC	CASSQRLDYNEQFF
13	-	TRBJ2-7	few	TRBV6-4	TGTGCCAGCAGTGATGGGCTAGGGACCGAGCAGTACTTC	CASSDGLGTEQYF
15	-	TRBJ2-4	-	TRBV7-6	TGTGCCAGCAGCTTAGTTCGGGGACGGGCCTACGACCAGTACTTC	CASSLVRGRAYDQYF
15	-	TRBJ1-6	-	TRBV27	TGTGCCAGCTCTCTAAGTAGGTTAGGCGTTTCACCCCTCCACTTT	CASSLSRLGVSPLHF
15	-	TRBJ2-1	-	TRBV7-9	TGTGCCAGCAGCGTCGATGGGAGCTCCTACAATGGGCAGTTCTTC	CASSVDGSSYNGQFF
15	-	TRBJ2-7	few	TRBV27	TGTGCCAGCAGTTTAGGGGACAACCCCCTCCACGAGCAGTACTTC	CASSLGDNPLHEQYF
14	-	TRBJ2-7	-	TRBV2	TGTGCCAGCAGAAAGACAGTGAACTCCTACGAGCAGTACTTC	CASRKTVNSYEQYF
13	-	TRBJ1-1	-	TRBV5-1	TGCGCCAGCAGCGTCCAGGGTCCCACTGAAGCTTTCTTT	CASSVQGPTEAFF
15	-	TRBJ1-2	-	TRBV15	TGTGCCACCAGCGGGGGGGCACAGGGTAACTATGGCTACACCTTC	CATSGGAQGNYGYTF
11	-	TRBJ2-7	-	TRBV20-1	TGCAGTGCTAGGGGCCAGCGACGGCAGTACTTC	CSARGQRRQYF
16	TRBD1	TRBJ2-7	-	TRBV10-3	TGTGCCATCAGTCTAGGCGGGACAGGTGGGAGCTACGAGCAGTACTTC	CAISLGGTGGSYEQYF
16	-	TRBJ2-3	-	TRBV11-2	TGTGCCAGCCGCTTAGTAGGCAGGGAAGTCACAGATACGCAGTATTTT	CASRLVGREVTDTQYF
12	TRBD1	TRBJ1-2	few	TRBV20-1	TGCAGTGCTAGAGGGACAGGTCATGGCTACACCTTC	CSARGTGHGYTF
14	-	TRBJ1-5	few	TRBV27	TGTGCCAGCAGTTTCGGGGGGCACGATCAGCCCCAGCATTTT	CASSFGGHDQPQHF
14	TRBD1	TRBJ2-7	-	TRBV20-1	TGCAGTGCGCTCAAGGGGACAGGGGCTCGCGAGCAGTACTTC	CSALKGTGAREQYF
14	-	TRBJ1-1	-	TRBV5-1	TGCGCCAGCAGCTTGAGTCCCGAGTACACTGAAGCTTTCTTT	CASSLSPEYTEAFF
14	-	TRBJ2-3	-	TRBV20-1	TGCAGTGCTAGGCTTACGACTAGCACAGATACGCAGTATTTT	CSARLTTSTDTQYF
15	TRBD1	TRBJ2-7	-	TRBV10-3	TGTGCCATCAGTGAGTCCAGACAGGGGGGCTACGAGCAGTACTTC	CAISESRQGGYEQYF
12	-	TRBJ2-1	-	TRBV12-3/TRBV12-4	TGTGCCAGCCAGCTTCTAGTGAATGAGCAGTTCTTC	CASQLLVNEQFF
11	-	TRBJ2-1	few	TRBV29-1	TGCAGCGTTGAAGATGGAAGTAAGCAGTTCTTC	CSVEDGSKQFF
12	TRBD1	TRBJ1-2	-	TRBV20-1	TGCAGTGGCTTGCCGGGACAGGGTTTGAACACCTTC	CSGLPGQGLNTF
16	-	TRBJ2-3	-	TRBV14	TGTGCCAGCAGCCCGGACTCAACGAGAGGGTCAGATACGCAGTATTTT	CASSPDSTRGSDTQYF
11	-	TRBJ1-2	few	TRBV29-1	TGCAGCTTGGAAGGGGATGGTGGCTACACCTTC	CSLEGDGGYTF
14	TRBD1	TRBJ1-2	-	TRBV5-6	TGTGCCAGCAGCCGACTTGAGGGGGCTTATGGCTACACCTTC	CASSRLEGAYGYTF
15	-	TRBJ2-1	-	TRBV20-1	TGCAGTGCTCCCAAACCCGGTATGGGGGGATTTGAGCAGTTCTTC	CSAPKPGMGGFEQFF
13	-	TRBJ2-3	-	TRBV3-1	TGTGCCAGCAGCCGACAGACCCCAGATACGCAGTATTTT	CASSRQTPDTQYF
16	TRBD1	TRBJ1-2	-	TRBV6-2/TRBV6-3	TGTGCCAGCAGACACCGGGACAGGGGCCGTAACTATGGCTACACCTTC	CASRHRDRGRNYGYTF
14	-	TRBJ2-7	once	TRBV5-5	TGTGCCAGCCTATCCTCAGCAGGGTCTTACGAGCAGTACTTC	CASLSSAGSYEQYF
13	TRBD2	TRBJ2-7	few	TRBV6-5	TGTGCCAGCCGCCCTAGCGGCCCCTACGAGCAGTACTTC	CASRPSGPYEQYF
14	-	TRBJ2-1	-	TRBV5-5	TGTGCCAGCAGCTTTGGGGCAGGGCAGAGTGAGCAGTTCTTC	CASSFGAGQSEQFF
12	-	TRBJ2-5	-	TRBV29-1	TGCAGCGTGGAGACAAACCAAGAGACCCAGTACTTC	CSVETNQETQYF
15	-	TRBJ2-7	-	TRBV20-1	TGCAGTGCCCGTGACCGATCCACTAGCTCCTACGAGCAGTACTTC	CSARDRSTSSYEQYF
14	-	TRBJ2-3	-	TRBV5-1	TGCGCCAGCAGCCGACAACTAGGGGAAGATACGCAGTATTTT	CASSRQLGEDTQYF
13	-	TRBJ1-2	-	TRBV29-1	TGCAGCGTTGGGGGGCCCCTAATGAAGGGCTACACCTTC	CSVGGPLMKGYTF
15	TRBD1	TRBJ1-2	many	TRBV5-4	TGTGCCAGCAGCTTGGACCCGACAGGGCTCTATGGCTACACCTTC	CASSLDPTGLYGYTF
12	-	TRBJ1-1	-	TRBV29-1	TGCAGCGTTGATCCTATGGGACTTCAAGCTTTCTTT	CSVDPMGLQAFF
16	TRBD1	TRBJ2-5	-	TRBV4-2	TGTGCCAGCAGCCAAGGGGACAGAACAAACCAAGAGACCCAGTACTTC	CASSQGDRTNQETQYF
17	-	TRBJ1-2	few	TRBV29-1	TGCAGCGTTGTTCATCCCCAATTCCCCGGGGATAACTATGGCTACACCTTC	CSVVHPQFPGDNYGYTF